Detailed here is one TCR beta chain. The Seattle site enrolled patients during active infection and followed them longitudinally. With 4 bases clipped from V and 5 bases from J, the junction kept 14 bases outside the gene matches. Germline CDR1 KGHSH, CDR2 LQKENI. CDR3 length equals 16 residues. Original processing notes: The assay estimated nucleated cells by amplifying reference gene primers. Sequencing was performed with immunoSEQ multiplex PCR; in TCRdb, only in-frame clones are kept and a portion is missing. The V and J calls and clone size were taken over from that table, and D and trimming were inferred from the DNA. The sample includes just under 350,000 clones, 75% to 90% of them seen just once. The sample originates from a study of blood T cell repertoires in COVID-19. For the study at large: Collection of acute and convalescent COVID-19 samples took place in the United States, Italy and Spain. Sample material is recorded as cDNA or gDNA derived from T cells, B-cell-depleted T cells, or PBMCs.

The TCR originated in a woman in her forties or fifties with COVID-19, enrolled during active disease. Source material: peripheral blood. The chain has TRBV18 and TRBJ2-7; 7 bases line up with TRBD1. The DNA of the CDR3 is TGTGCCAGCTCACGGACGACAGGGAACCAGGCTCACGAGCAGTACTTC. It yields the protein CASSRTTGNQAHEQYF.